This TCR beta chain was retrieved from a study of regulatory T cells in long-lasting Graves disease. V was pared by 3 bases and J by 8 bases, with 14 bases between. There are 14 residues in the CDR3. Germline V lookup: CDR1 MNHNS, CDR2 SASEGT. Study-level points and caveats: It was peripheral blood alone, not thyroid tissue, that was studied.

CDR3 regions were amplified by Arm-PCR using iRepertoire HTBI primers to build TCR beta libraries. A single record per CDR3 protein comes from TCRdb applying MiXCR to the multiplex PCR reads. Among around 510,000 distinct CDR3 sequences listed, roughly 20% were seen once. This clonotype was recorded only once. Antigen specificity is unknown. Described time point: persistent/refractory GD, antithyroid drugs over 5 years with positive TRAb. RNA isolated from PBMCs was used to make the TCR library. The chain recombines TRBV6-1 with TRBJ2-1; D is possibly TRBD1 or TRBD2 (5 bases each). This clonotype was obtained from a female donor with Graves disease. This material consisted of peripheral blood mononuclear cells (PBMCs), taken when the disease was refractory, from a patient treated with antithyroid drugs. In nucleotides, the CDR3 is TGTGCCAGCAGTGATTGGGACGCCCCCGATGAGCAGTTCTTC. Protein: CASSDWDAPDEQFF.